This TCR beta chain stems from a study of control samples from healthy donors and cancer patients. Some clones are missing from TCRdb's copy, which holds only in-frame ones; the method was immunoSEQ multiplex PCR. The data hold some 190,000 clones, with around 90% observed a single time. The germline V gene encodes CDR1 LNHDA and CDR2 SQIVND (reference sequence). The ends lost 3 bases at V and 9 bases at J; junction bases unmatched: 5. This CDR3 comprises 15 residues. The V gene is TRBV19, the J gene TRBJ1-6; the match to TRBD1 covers 10 bases. The TCR comes from a man under 40 in good health. Material for sequencing was blood. As DNA, the CDR3 is TGTGCCAGTAGTATTCAGGGACAGGGGCCTTCACCCCTCCACTTT. Protein: CASSIQGQGPSPLHF.